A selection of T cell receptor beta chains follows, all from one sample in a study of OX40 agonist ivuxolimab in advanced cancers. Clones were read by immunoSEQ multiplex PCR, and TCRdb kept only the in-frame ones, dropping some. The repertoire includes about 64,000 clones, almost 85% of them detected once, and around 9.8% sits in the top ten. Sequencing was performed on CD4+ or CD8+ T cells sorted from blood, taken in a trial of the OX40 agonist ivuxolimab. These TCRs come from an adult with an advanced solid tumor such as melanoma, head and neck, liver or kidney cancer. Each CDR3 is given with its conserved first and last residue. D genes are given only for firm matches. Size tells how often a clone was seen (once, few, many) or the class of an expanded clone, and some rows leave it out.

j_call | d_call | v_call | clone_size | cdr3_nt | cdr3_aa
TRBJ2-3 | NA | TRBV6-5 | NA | TGTGCCAGCAGTTACGGGGCCCAGGGTGGTACGCAGTATTTT | CASSYGAQGGTQYF
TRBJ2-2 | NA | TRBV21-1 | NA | TGTGCCAGCAGCGCCGCCACCCACAGGGGTGGGGACACCGGGGAGCTGTTTTTT | CASSAATHRGGDTGELFF
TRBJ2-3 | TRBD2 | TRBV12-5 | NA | TGTGCTAGTGGTTTCCGGACTAGCGGCGATACCAGCACAGATACGCAGTATTTT | CASGFRTSGDTSTDTQYF
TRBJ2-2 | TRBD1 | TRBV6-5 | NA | TGTGCCAGCAACAGGGGAATCACCGGGGAGCTGTTTTTT | CASNRGITGELFF
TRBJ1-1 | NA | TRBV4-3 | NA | TGCGCCAGCAGCCGCCTACTCGTGGGCACTGAAGCTTTCTTT | CASSRLLVGTEAFF
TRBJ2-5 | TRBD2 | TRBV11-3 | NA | TGTGCCAGCAGCCCCGGGGCTAGCGGGCAGACCCAGTACTTC | CASSPGASGQTQYF
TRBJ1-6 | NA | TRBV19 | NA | TGTGCCAGTAGTATAGAAGGGTATAATTCACCCCTCCACTTT | CASSIEGYNSPLHF
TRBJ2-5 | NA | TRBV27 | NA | TGTGCCAGCAGTTTTGGGGGGGGCGGAAAGACCCAGTACTTC | CASSFGGGGKTQYF
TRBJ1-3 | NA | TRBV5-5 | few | TGTGCCAGCAGCTTGGTTGCGGGAGCGGGAAACACCATATATTTT | CASSLVAGAGNTIYF
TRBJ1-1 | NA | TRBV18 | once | TGTGCCAGCTCACGCGACAGGACGAACACTGAAGCTTTCTTT | CASSRDRTNTEAFF
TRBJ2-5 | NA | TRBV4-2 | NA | TGTGCCAGCAGCCTCACTGGAGAGACCCAGTACTTC | CASSLTGETQYF
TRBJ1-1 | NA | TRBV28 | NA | TGTGCCGCGTCGGGGGGCCAGGCAAACACTGAAGCTTTCTTT | CAASGGQANTEAFF
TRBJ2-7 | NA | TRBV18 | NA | TGTGCCAGCTCACCACCATCTTCGAGCGAGCAGTACTTC | CASSPPSSSEQYF
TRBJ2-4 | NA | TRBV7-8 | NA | TGTGCCAGCAGTCCTAGTGATACACGCGGGAACATTCAGTACTTC | CASSPSDTRGNIQYF
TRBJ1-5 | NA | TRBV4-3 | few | TGCGCCAGCAGCCGGTTAATGGTGCCCCAGGGCAATCAGCCCCAGCATTTT | CASSRLMVPQGNQPQHF
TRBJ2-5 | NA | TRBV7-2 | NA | TGTGCCAGCAGCTTAGTGGTGTCGGGAGCGGAGACCCAGTACTTC | CASSLVVSGAETQYF
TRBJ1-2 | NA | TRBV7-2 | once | TGTGCCAGCAGCCGGGACATAAACTATGGCTACACCTTC | CASSRDINYGYTF
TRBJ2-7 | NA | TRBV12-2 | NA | TGTGCAAGTCGCTTACAGGGTTCCTACGAGCAGTACTTC | CASRLQGSYEQYF
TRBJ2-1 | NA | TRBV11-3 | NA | TGTGCCAGCAGCCAAGATCTGACCTTCAGCTCCTACAATGAGCAGTTCTTC | CASSQDLTFSSYNEQFF
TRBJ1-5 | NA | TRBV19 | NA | TGTGCCAGTAGCCGGAACCTTCTAAGCAATCAGCCCCAGCATTTT | CASSRNLLSNQPQHF